A few counts support the clone carrying this T cell receptor beta chain. This record belongs to a study of T-cell memory formation after mild COVID-19. With constant-segment primers, 5'RACE yielded cDNA libraries of TCR alpha and TCR beta that carried sample barcodes and UMIs. Using its own MiXCR run on the 5' RACE reads, TCRdb lists one record per CDR3 protein. The sample holds around 200,000 distinct CDR3 sequences, about 18% seen once. V trimming: 5 bases; J trimming: 5 bases; junction bases outside the gene matches: 7. In germline, CDR1 is SQVTM, CDR2 ANQGSEA. This CDR3 has 13 amino acids. The J gene is TRBJ2-5, the V gene TRBV29-1, with 8 bases identical to TRBD2. The sequence came from a man aged 18 to 29 who had mild COVID-19 (a few samples of this study predate the infection). Cell type and time point are not known. The specimen was PBMCs or a T cell subset sorted from them (not recorded which). For the CDR3, the DNA is TGCAGCGTTTTCAGCGGGGGTCTGGAGACCCAGTACTTC. This encodes CSVFSGGLETQYF.